This entry lists 14 T cell receptor beta chains sequenced from one sample in a study of blood T cell repertoires in COVID-19. Measured with immunoSEQ multiplex PCR; TCRdb has only the in-frame clones, and not every one. Here the sample spans 250,000 to 350,000 clones, around nine tenths being singletons. Sequenced input: peripheral blood. All receptors come from a young man with acute or convalescent COVID-19.

This clone was found once. V usage is TRBV20-1 and J usage is TRBJ1-1; D is uncertain. CDR3 length: 11 residues. Trimming left V 4 bases short and J 4 bases short, with 7 bases between. Germline values: CDR1 DFQATT, CDR2 SNEGSKA (reference sequence). The CDR3 nucleotides are TGCAGTGCTAACAAAATCACTGAAGCTTTCTTT. It translates to CSANKITEAFF.

This chain uses TRBV5-1 with TRBJ2-2; TRBD2 matches 14 bases. This CDR3 is built from 17 residues. V was clipped by 3 bases and J by 5 bases; unmatched bases: 6. CDR1 and CDR2 from the germline V gene are SGHRS and YFSETQ. As DNA, the CDR3 is TGCGCCAGCAGCTCGGGACTAGCGGGAGCTTCGACCGGGGAGCTGTTTTTT. It is translated as CASSSGLAGASTGELFF.

The J gene is TRBJ1-1, the V gene TRBV7-2; D perhaps matches TRBD1 (5 bases). Germline loops: CDR1 SGHTA, CDR2 FQGNSA. V lost 3 bases to trimming and J lost 4 bases, with 9 bases between them. This CDR3 has 13 amino acids. The CDR3 bases are TGTGCCAGCAGCTTGCAGACAGTCACTGAAGCTTTCTTT. It codes for CASSLQTVTEAFF.

J is TRBJ1-1 and V is TRBV19, with TRBD1 matching over 8 bases. In germline, CDR1 is LNHDA, CDR2 SQIVND (reference sequence). The CDR3 extends over 13 amino acids. The junction had 3 bases not matched to a gene; V was cut back by 1 base and J by 8 bases. CDR3 nucleotide sequence: TGTGCCAGTAGTATAGGGACAGGGACCGAAGCTTTCTTT. Amino acids: CASSIGTGTEAFF.

This chain uses TRBV5-4 with TRBJ1-6; 8 bases align to TRBD1. V lost 4 bases and J lost 7; bases outside the gene matches: 4. This CDR3 is 14 amino acids long. The germline gives CDR1 SGHNT, CDR2 YYREEE (reference sequence). DNA of the CDR3: TGTGCCAGCAGCCCCCCAGGGGGCAATTCACCCCTCCACTTT. This sequence encodes CASSPPGGNSPLHF.

The rearrangement uses TRBV5-4 and TRBJ2-7; 9 bases align to TRBD1. Germline loops: CDR1 SGHNT, CDR2 YYREEE (reference sequence). V was clipped by 5 bases and J by 4 bases; unmatched bases: 13. CDR3 length: 16 residues. The CDR3 loop reads CASSNDRGAYGYEQYF. CDR3 sequence (DNA): TGTGCCAGCAGTAATGACAGGGGGGCATATGGGTACGAGCAGTACTTC.

The rearrangement uses TRBV15 and TRBJ2-3, with TRBD2 identical over 9 bases. The J segment lost 4 bases and the V segment lost 0 bases, leaving 5 bases of the junction unmatched. The CDR3 consists of 16 residues. In germline, CDR1 is LNHNV, CDR2 YYDKDF (reference sequence). The CDR3 region has the DNA TGTGCCACCAGCAGAGATAGCGGGAGAAGGGCAGATACGCAGTATTTT. It is translated as CATSRDSGRRADTQYF.

This clone was seen only a few times. This chain uses TRBV21-1 with TRBJ1-6; the table names TRBD1, a call not compared with the DNA. TRBV21-1 is a pseudogene. The length of the CDR3 is 15 residues. CDR3 DNA sequence: TGTGCCAGCAGCAACTTTGGGACAGAAAATTCACCCCTCCACTTT. The encoded protein is CASSNFGTENSPLHF.

The chain combines TRBV6-5 with TRBJ2-7; 7 positions agree with TRBD2. The CDR3 has 15 amino acids. With 0 bases clipped from V and 0 bases from J, the junction kept 2 bases outside the gene matches. CDR1 MNHEY and CDR2 SVGAGI come from the germline V gene. CDR3 coding DNA: TGTGCCAGCAGTTACTCTAGCGGGTACTCCTACGAGCAGTACTTC. Translating it yields CASSYSSGYSYEQYF.

This chain links TRBV25-1 with TRBJ1-3; D is unclear. The CDR3 length is 17 residues. V shed 3 bases and J shed 0 bases, with 15 bases lying between them. CDR1 is MGHDK, CDR2 SYGVNS, per germline. The CDR3 loop reads CASSDGLGAASGNTIYF. DNA of the CDR3: TGTGCCAGCAGTGATGGGTTGGGAGCGGCCTCTGGAAACACCATATATTTT. Full variable domain (remainder filled in from reference TRBV25-1 and TRBJ1-3): EADIYQTPRYLVIGTGKKITLECSQTMGHDKMYWYQQDPGMELHLIHYSYGVNSTEKGDLSSESTVSRIRTEHFPLTLESARPSHTSQYLCASSDGLGAASGNTIYFGEGSWLTVV.

The J gene is TRBJ1-2, the V gene TRBV28, with a weak D call TRBD1 (6 bases). The CDR3 has 15 residues. V lost 8 bases to trimming and J lost 8 bases, with 24 bases between them. CDR1 is MDHEN, CDR2 SYDVKM, per germline. The CDR3 loop reads CASSPGGGVELGYTF. CDR3 nucleotide sequence: TGTGCCAGCTCCCCGGGGGGGGGCGTCGAACTCGGCTACACCTTC.

This clone was seen only a few times. This rearrangement joins TRBV5-6 to TRBJ2-7, with 13 bases fitting TRBD2. Germline trimming cut 4 bases from V and 4 bases from J; bases unmatched to any gene: 5. Per germline, CDR1 SGHDT and CDR2 YYEEEE. The CDR3 contains 15 residues. For the CDR3, the DNA is TGTGCCAGCAGCCGACCGGGACTAGCGGGGTACGAGCAGTACTTC. Amino acids: CASSRPGLAGYEQYF.

V gene TRBV7-3 combines with J gene TRBJ2-4; D gene uncertain. V was trimmed by 2 bases and J by 0 bases, leaving 8 bases between them. Germline loops: CDR1 SGHTA, CDR2 FQGTGA. The CDR3 spans 15 residues. DNA of the CDR3: TGTGCCAGCAGCTTATTTAACGGAGCCAAAAACATTCAGTACTTC. Translation: CASSLFNGAKNIQYF.

V gene TRBV28 combines with J gene TRBJ1-5, with a possible D match to TRBD1 (6 bases). This CDR3 contains 17 residues. The germline V gene encodes CDR1 MDHEN and CDR2 SYDVKM. V lost 3 bases to trimming and J lost 9 bases, with 24 bases between them. The CDR3 loop is CASSFWFGGGQDRPQHF. CDR3 coding DNA: TGTGCCAGCAGTTTTTGGTTTGGGGGGGGACAAGATCGGCCCCAGCATTTT.